A selection of T cell receptor beta chains follows, all from one sample in a study of blood T cell repertoires in COVID-19. Clones were read by immunoSEQ multiplex PCR, and TCRdb kept only the in-frame ones, dropping some. The sample has about 22,000 clones, about 91% seen once; the top ten hold around 3.2%. Sample: peripheral blood. These receptors originate from a woman between 70 and 85 years old with active COVID-19. Each CDR3 is given with its conserved first and last residue. Each record gives: J gene, V gene, clone size, D gene, CDR3 protein, CDR3 DNA. D genes are given only for firm matches. Clone size appears in some rows only: once, few, many, or a class for an expanded clone.

TRBJ2-7 | TRBV4-3 | . | TRBD2 | CASSQGIGLAGDEQYF | TGCGCCAGCAGCCAAGGAATAGGACTAGCGGGAGACGAGCAGTACTTC
TRBJ1-2 | TRBV28 | . | . | CASSFRGPNYGYTF | TGTGCCAGCAGTTTCCGCGGCCCTAACTATGGCTACACCTTC
TRBJ2-5 | TRBV4-3 | . | . | CASSQEFTQVGTQYF | TGCGCCAGCAGCCAAGAATTTACCCAGGTGGGGACCCAGTACTTC
TRBJ2-2 | TRBV5-3 | . | . | CARSLDGCKTYTGELFF | TGTGCCAGAAGCTTGGATGGTTGCAAGACTTACACCGGGGAGCTGTTTTTT
TRBJ1-1 | TRBV5-1 | . | TRBD1 | CASSWGTANTEAFF | TGCGCCAGCAGCTGGGGGACAGCCAACACTGAAGCTTTCTTT
TRBJ2-3 | TRBV18 | . | . | CASSPWPDTQYF | TGTGCCAGCTCACCCTGGCCAGATACGCAGTATTTT
TRBJ1-5 | TRBV5-1 | . | . | CASSLVVGGEPQHF | TGCGCCAGCAGCTTGGTGGTAGGGGGTGAGCCCCAGCATTTT
TRBJ1-1 | TRBV10-3 | . | . | CAIRIGRGTEAFF | TGTGCCATCAGGATCGGGCGGGGCACTGAAGCTTTCTTT
TRBJ2-1 | TRBV27 | . | TRBD2 | CASSLSGGGSYNEQFF | TGTGCCAGCAGTTTATCGGGCGGGGGCTCCTACAATGAGCAGTTCTTC
TRBJ2-2 | TRBV21-1 | . | . | CASSSRLAGPNKGAGELFF | TGTGCCAGCAGCTCCCGACTAGCGGGTCCGAATAAAGGTGCTGGGGAGCTGTTTTTT
TRBJ2-7 | TRBV10-3 | . | . | CAISERYEQYF | TGTGCCATCAGCGAGCGGTACGAGCAGTACTTC
TRBJ2-1 | TRBV4-2 | . | TRBD2 | CASSEKLAEFSYNEQFF | TGTGCCAGCAGCGAAAAACTAGCGGAATTCTCCTACAATGAGCAGTTCTTC
TRBJ1-1 | TRBV5-1 | . | . | CASSLVGSGGGTEAFF | TGCGCCAGCAGCTTGGTCGGTTCGGGGGGCGGCACTGAAGCTTTCTTT
TRBJ1-5 | TRBV3-1/TRBV3-2 | few | . | CASSRNSNQPQHF | TGTGCCAGCAGCCGTAATAGCAATCAGCCCCAGCATTTT
TRBJ2-1 | TRBV5-1 | . | TRBD1 | CASSIGGVEYNEQFF | TGCGCCAGCAGCATAGGGGGCGTAGAATACAATGAGCAGTTCTTC
TRBJ2-3 | TRBV10-3 | once | TRBD2 | CAISETLAGGPSDTQYF | TGTGCCATCAGTGAGACCCTAGCGGGAGGGCCAAGTGATACGCAGTATTTT
TRBJ1-5 | TRBV5-5 | . | . | CASSLGHSNQPQHF | TGTGCCAGCAGCTTGGGACACAGCAATCAGCCCCAGCATTTT
TRBJ2-3 | TRBV7-3 | . | . | CASSPYTDTQYF | TGTGCCAGCAGCCCGTACACAGATACGCAGTATTTT
TRBJ2-5 | TRBV9 | . | . | CASSVGTAQETQYF | TGTGCCAGCAGCGTAGGTACAGCACAAGAGACCCAGTACTTC
TRBJ2-3 | TRBV19 | . | TRBD2 | CASSAGGGRTDTQYF | TGTGCCAGTAGTGCCGGGGGGGGGAGAACAGATACGCAGTATTTT
TRBJ2-1 | TRBV7-2 | once | TRBD2 | CASSLVGTSGTNEQFF | TGTGCCAGCAGCTTGGTCGGGACTAGCGGGACCAATGAGCAGTTCTTC
TRBJ2-3 | TRBV10-1 | . | TRBD1 | CASSPGQTDTQYF | TGCGCCAGCAGCCCGGGACAGACAGATACGCAGTATTTT
TRBJ2-5 | TRBV5-1 | . | . | CASCPAGGGQETQYF | TGCGCCAGCTGCCCGGCAGGGGGAGGCCAAGAGACCCAGTACTTC
TRBJ1-1 | TRBV7-3 | . | . | CASSLMANTEAFF | TGTGCCAGCAGCTTAATGGCGAACACTGAAGCTTTCTTT
TRBJ1-2 | TRBV3-1/TRBV3-2 | . | . | CASQTGNSGYTF | TGTGCCAGCCAAACGGGAAATTCTGGCTACACCTTC
TRBJ2-2 | TRBV15 | . | . | CATSRDSGANTGELFF | TGTGCCACCAGCAGAGATTCAGGGGCTAACACCGGGGAGCTGTTTTTT
TRBJ2-1 | TRBV19 | . | . | CASSISGIGEQFF | TGTGCCAGTAGTATATCAGGGATCGGTGAGCAGTTCTTC
TRBJ2-1 | TRBV18 | . | TRBD2 | CASSPGTSGRIEQFF | TGTGCCAGCTCACCGGGGACTAGCGGGAGGATTGAGCAGTTCTTC
TRBJ1-4 | TRBV3-1/TRBV3-2 | . | . | CASSQIARATNEKLFF | TGTGCCAGCAGCCAAATCGCGCGAGCAACTAATGAAAAACTGTTTTTT
TRBJ2-5 | TRBV3-1/TRBV3-2 | few | TRBD2 | CASSPGTSGKGQETQYF | TGTGCCAGCAGCCCGGGGACTAGCGGGAAGGGGCAAGAGACCCAGTACTTC
TRBJ2-3 | TRBV10-3 | . | TRBD1 | CAIRDRGQTDTQYF | TGTGCCATCAGGGACAGGGGGCAAACAGATACGCAGTATTTT
TRBJ1-1 | TRBV5-1 | . | . | CASSLSTGGNTEAFF | TGCGCCAGCAGCTTATCGACAGGTGGGAACACTGAAGCTTTCTTT
TRBJ2-1 | TRBV5-1 | . | TRBD2 | CASSPPTRDYYNEQFF | TGCGCCAGCAGCCCACCCACCAGGGACTACTACAATGAGCAGTTCTTC
TRBJ2-3 | TRBV10-2 | . | TRBD2 | CASSLRLAAFYTQYF | TGCGCCAGCAGTCTTCGACTAGCGGCCTTCTATACGCAGTATTTT
TRBJ2-1 | TRBV5-1 | . | . | CASTSGASYNEQFF | TGCGCCAGCACCAGCGGAGCTTCCTACAATGAGCAGTTCTTC
TRBJ2-7 | TRBV19 | . | . | CASSIAEAARYEQYF | TGTGCCAGTAGTATCGCAGAGGCAGCTCGCTACGAGCAGTACTTC
TRBJ2-7 | TRBV12-3/TRBV12-4 | . | . | CASRYGSFYEQYF | TGTGCCAGCAGATACGGGAGTTTCTACGAGCAGTACTTC
TRBJ2-1 | TRBV3-1/TRBV3-2 | . | . | CASSPTARASGQFF | TGTGCCAGCAGCCCCACCGCGAGGGCGAGTGGGCAGTTCTTC
TRBJ2-3 | TRBV13 | . | . | CASSSTDTQYF | TGTGCCAGCAGCTCTACGGATACGCAGTATTTT
TRBJ2-1 | TRBV29-1 | . | TRBD1 | CSVESLPGQGGSSYNEQFF | TGCAGCGTTGAATCCCTCCCGGGACAGGGCGGGAGCTCCTACAATGAGCAGTTCTTC
TRBJ2-5 | TRBV12-5 | . | . | CASGFGETQYF | TGTGCTAGTGGTTTCGGTGAGACCCAGTACTTC